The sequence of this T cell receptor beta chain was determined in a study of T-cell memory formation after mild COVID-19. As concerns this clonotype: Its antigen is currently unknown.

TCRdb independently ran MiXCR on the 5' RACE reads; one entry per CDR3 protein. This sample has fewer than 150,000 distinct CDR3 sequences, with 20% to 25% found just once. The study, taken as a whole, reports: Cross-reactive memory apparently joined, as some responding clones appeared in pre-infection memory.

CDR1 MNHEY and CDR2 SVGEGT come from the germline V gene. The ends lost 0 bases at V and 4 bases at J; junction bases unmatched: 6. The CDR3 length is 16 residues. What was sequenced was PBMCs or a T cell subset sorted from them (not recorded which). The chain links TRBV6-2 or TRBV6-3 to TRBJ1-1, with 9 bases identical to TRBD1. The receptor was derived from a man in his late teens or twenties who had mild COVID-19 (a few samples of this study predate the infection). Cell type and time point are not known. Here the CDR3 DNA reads TGTGCCAGCAGTTACTCGGGGGACAGGGCCGGCACTGAAGCTTTCTTT. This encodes CASSYSGDRAGTEAFF.